The present T cell receptor (beta chain) was sequenced within a study of CD8 T cells in Susac syndrome. Random-hexamer reverse transcription was applied to about 0.45 to 1 ug RNA. One entry per CDR3 protein, called by TCRdb with MiXCR from the immunoSEQ multiplex PCR reads. Among roughly 190,000 distinct CDR3 sequences listed, roughly 92% were seen once. The germline V gene encodes CDR1 PRHDT and CDR2 FYEKMQ (reference sequence). The CDR3 contains 12 residues. V lost 4 bases, J lost 8 bases, and 8 bases lay in between. The sequenced sample consisted of CD4+ T cells from PBMCs. This chain joins TRBV13 and TRBJ1-4; D is ambiguous. The source is a human donor in good health. CDR3 sequence reads: CASSWGAEKLFF. As DNA, the CDR3 is TGTGCCAGCAGCTGGGGTGCCGAAAAACTGTTTTTT.